One and the same sample provided the 3 T cell receptor beta chains below, sequenced in a study of T cell responses to AZD1222 COVID-19 vaccine. Here immunoSEQ multiplex PCR was the method, and the copy in TCRdb shows in-frame clones only, minus some. The table includes 100,000 to 150,000 clones, 90% detected once. Specimen: peripheral blood, collected on day 0 of MenACWY control vaccination. All receptors derive from an adult in good health.

The rearrangement joins TRBV11-2 to TRBJ1-4; TRBD1 might be the D (5 bases). There are 14 residues in the CDR3. Per the germline V gene, CDR1 is SGHAT and CDR2 is FQNNGV. V was shortened by 6 bases and J by 2 bases, with 10 bases between the two germline ends. The CDR3 protein is CASRKGFTNEKLFF. CDR3 bases: TGTGCCAGCAGAAAGGGGTTTACTAATGAAAAACTGTTTTTT.

This clone was detected once. The chain has TRBV4-1 and TRBJ1-4; 7 positions agree with TRBD1. V shed 3 bases, J shed 6 bases, and the junction held 7 bases outside the gene matches. Germline lookup yields CDR1 MGHRA and CDR2 YSYEKL. The CDR3 is 15 residues long. Here the CDR3 reads CASSQTQGNDEKLFF. CDR3 coding DNA: TGCGCCAGCAGCCAGACACAGGGGAACGATGAAAAACTGTTTTTT.

The CDR3 DNA follows: TGTGCCAGCACGGACAGGGGGTTTGTGGAGACCCAGTACTTC. This codes for CASTDRGFVETQYF. The J gene is TRBJ2-5, the V gene TRBV6-5; 10 bases are shared with TRBD1. This CDR3 spans 14 amino acids. The V gene end was trimmed by 7 bases and the J gene end by 5 bases; junction bases not matched to a gene: 7. Germline lookup yields CDR1 MNHEY and CDR2 SVGAGI.